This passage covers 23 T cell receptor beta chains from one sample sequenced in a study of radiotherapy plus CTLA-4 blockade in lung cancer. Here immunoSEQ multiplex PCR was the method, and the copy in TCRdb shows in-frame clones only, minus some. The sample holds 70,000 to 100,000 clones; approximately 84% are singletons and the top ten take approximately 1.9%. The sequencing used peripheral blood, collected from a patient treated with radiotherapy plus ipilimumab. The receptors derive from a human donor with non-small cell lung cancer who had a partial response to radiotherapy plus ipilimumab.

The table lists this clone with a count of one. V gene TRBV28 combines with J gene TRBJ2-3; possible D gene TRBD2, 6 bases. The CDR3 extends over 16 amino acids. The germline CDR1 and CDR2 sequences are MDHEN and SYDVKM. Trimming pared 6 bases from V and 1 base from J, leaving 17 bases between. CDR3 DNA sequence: TGTGCCAGCAGCCTCCGGGGCGGGATCCGCACAGATACGCAGTATTTT. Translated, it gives CASSLRGGIRTDTQYF.

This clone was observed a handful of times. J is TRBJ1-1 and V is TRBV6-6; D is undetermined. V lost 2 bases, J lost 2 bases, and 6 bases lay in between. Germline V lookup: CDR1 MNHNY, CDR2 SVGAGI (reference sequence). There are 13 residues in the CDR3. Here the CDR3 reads CASSYIQNTEAFF. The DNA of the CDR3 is TGTGCCAGCAGTTACATCCAAAACACTGAAGCTTTCTTT.

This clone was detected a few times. The CDR3 sequence: CASSFQGNQPQHF. The CDR3 DNA is TGTGCCAGCAGCTTCCAGGGTAATCAGCCCCAGCATTTT. J is TRBJ1-5 and V is TRBV7-2; D possibly corresponds to TRBD1 (5 bases). The ends were cut back, 3 bases at V and 4 bases at J, with 7 bases in the middle. This CDR3 contains 13 residues. Per germline, CDR1 SGHTA and CDR2 FQGNSA.

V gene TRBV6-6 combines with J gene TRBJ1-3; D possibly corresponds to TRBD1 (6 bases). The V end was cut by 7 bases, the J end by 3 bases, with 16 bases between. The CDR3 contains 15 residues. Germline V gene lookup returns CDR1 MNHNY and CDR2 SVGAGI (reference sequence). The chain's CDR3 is CASTEWIGGGNTIYF. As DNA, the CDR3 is TGTGCCAGCACCGAATGGATAGGGGGTGGAAACACCATATATTTT.

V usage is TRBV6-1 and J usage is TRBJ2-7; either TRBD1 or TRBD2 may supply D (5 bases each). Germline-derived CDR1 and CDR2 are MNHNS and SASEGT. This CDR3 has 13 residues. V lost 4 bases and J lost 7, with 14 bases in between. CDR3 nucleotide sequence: TGTGCCAGCAGTGCCAAGAGCTGGGGGGAGCAGTACGTC. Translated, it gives CASSAKSWGEQYV.

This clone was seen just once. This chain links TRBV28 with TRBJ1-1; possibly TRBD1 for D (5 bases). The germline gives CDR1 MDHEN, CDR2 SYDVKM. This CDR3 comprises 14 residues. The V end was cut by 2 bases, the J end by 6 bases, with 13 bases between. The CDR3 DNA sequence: TGTGCCAGCAGTTTACGGGGGGGGATGGCTGAAGCTTTCTTT. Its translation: CASSLRGGMAEAFF. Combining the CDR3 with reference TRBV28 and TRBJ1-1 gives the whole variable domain DVKVTQSSRYLVKRTGEKVFLECVQDMDHENMFWYRQDPGLGLRLIYFSYDVKMKEKGDIPEGYSVSREKKERFSLILESASTNQTSMYLCASSLRGGMAEAFFGQGTRLTVV.

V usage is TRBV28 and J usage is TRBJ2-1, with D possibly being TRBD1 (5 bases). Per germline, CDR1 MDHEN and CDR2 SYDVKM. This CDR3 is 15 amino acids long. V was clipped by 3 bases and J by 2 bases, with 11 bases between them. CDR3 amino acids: CASSFSGRAYNEQFF. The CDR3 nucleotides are TGTGCCAGCAGTTTTTCCGGCAGGGCCTACAATGAGCAGTTCTTC. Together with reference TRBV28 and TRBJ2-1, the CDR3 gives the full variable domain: DVKVTQSSRYLVKRTGEKVFLECVQDMDHENMFWYRQDPGLGLRLIYFSYDVKMKEKGDIPEGYSVSREKKERFSLILESASTNQTSMYLCASSFSGRAYNEQFFGPGTRLTVL.

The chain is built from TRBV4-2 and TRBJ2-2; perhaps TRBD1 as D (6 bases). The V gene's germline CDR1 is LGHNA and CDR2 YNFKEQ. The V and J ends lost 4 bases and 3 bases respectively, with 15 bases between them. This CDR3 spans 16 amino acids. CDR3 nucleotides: TGTGCCAGCAGCCTACGAGCCTCAGGGGACACCGGGGAGCTGTTTTTT. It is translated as CASSLRASGDTGELFF.

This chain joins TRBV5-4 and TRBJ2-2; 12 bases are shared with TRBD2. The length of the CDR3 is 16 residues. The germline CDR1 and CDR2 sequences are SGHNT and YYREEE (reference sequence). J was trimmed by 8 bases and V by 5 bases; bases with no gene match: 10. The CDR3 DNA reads TGTGCCAGCAGTTTTGGAGGACTAGCGGGAAAGGGGGAGCTGTTTTTT. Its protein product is CASSFGGLAGKGELFF.

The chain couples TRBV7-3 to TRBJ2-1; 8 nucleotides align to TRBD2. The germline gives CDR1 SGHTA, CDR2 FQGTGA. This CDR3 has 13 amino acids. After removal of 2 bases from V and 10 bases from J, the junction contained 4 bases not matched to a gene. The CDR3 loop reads CASSLSGGGEQFF. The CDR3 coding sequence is TGTGCCAGCAGCTTATCCGGCGGGGGGGAGCAGTTCTTC. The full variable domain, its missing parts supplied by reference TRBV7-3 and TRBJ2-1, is GAGVSQTPSNKVTEKGKYVELRCDPISGHTALYWYRQSLGQGPEFLIYFQGTGAADDSGLPNDRFFAVRPEGSVSTLKIQRTERGDSAVYLCASSLSGGGEQFFGPGTRLTVL.

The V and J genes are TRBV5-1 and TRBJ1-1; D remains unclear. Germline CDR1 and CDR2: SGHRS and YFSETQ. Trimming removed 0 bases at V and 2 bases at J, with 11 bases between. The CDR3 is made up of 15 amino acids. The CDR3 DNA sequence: TGCGCCAGCAGCTTGGAGCCGGGAGCCAACACTGAAGCTTTCTTT. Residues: CASSLEPGANTEAFF.

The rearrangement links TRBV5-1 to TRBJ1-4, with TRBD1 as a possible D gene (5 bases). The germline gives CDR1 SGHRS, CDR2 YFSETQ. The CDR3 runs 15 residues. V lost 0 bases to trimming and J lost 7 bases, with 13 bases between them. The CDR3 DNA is TGCGCCAGCAGCTTGGTAGGGGTAGAAGGTGAAAAACTGTTTTTT. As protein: CASSLVGVEGEKLFF.

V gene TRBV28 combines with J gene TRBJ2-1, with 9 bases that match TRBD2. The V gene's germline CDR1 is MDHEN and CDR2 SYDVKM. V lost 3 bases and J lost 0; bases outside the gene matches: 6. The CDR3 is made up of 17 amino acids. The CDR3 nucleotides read TGTGCCAGCAGTTTCCCGAATAGCGGGAGCTCCTACAATGAGCAGTTCTTC. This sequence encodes CASSFPNSGSSYNEQFF. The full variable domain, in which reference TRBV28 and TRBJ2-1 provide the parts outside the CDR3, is DVKVTQSSRYLVKRTGEKVFLECVQDMDHENMFWYRQDPGLGLRLIYFSYDVKMKEKGDIPEGYSVSREKKERFSLILESASTNQTSMYLCASSFPNSGSSYNEQFFGPGTRLTVL.

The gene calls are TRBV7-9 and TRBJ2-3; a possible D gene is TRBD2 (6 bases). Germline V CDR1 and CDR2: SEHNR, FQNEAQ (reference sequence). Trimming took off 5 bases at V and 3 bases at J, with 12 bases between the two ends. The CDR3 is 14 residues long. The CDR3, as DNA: TGTGCCAGCAGCCAGCCGGCGGGAACAGATACGCAGTATTTT. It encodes CASSQPAGTDTQYF.

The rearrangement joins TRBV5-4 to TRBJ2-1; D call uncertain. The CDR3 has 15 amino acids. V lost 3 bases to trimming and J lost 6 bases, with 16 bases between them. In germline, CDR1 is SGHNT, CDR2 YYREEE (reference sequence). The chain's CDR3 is CASSSGSMASNEQFF. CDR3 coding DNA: TGTGCCAGCAGCTCCGGGTCCATGGCGAGCAATGAGCAGTTCTTC. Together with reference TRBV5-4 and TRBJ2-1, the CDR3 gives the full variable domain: ETGVTQSPTHLIKTRGQQVTLRCSSQSGHNTVSWYQQALGQGPQFIFQYYREEENGRGNFPPRFSGLQFPNYSSELNVNALELDDSALYLCASSSGSMASNEQFFGPGTRLTVL.

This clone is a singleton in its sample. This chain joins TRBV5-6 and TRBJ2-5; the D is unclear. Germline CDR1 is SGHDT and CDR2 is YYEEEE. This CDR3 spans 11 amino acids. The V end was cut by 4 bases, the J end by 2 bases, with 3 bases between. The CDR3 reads CASSRQETQYF. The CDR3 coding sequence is TGTGCCAGCAGCCGTCAAGAGACCCAGTACTTC.

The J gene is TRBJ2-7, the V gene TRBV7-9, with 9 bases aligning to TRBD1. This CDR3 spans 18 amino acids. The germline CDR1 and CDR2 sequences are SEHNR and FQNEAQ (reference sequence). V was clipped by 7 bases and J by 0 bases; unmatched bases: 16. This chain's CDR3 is CASTPPGQGTSSSYEQYF. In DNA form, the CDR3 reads TGTGCCAGCACCCCTCCGGGACAGGGTACCTCCTCCTCCTACGAGCAGTACTTC.

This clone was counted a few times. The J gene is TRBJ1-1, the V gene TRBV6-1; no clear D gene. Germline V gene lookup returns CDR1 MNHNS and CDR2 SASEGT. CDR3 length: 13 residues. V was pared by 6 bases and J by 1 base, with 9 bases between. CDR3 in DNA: TGTGCCAGCAGACCGACTGGGAACACTGAAGCTTTCTTT. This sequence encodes CASRPTGNTEAFF.

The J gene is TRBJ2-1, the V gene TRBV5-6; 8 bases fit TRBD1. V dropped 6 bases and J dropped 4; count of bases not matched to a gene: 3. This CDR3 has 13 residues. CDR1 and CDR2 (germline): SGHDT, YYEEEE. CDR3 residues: CASTTGAYNEQFF. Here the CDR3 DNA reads TGTGCCAGCACGACAGGGGCTTACAATGAGCAGTTCTTC.

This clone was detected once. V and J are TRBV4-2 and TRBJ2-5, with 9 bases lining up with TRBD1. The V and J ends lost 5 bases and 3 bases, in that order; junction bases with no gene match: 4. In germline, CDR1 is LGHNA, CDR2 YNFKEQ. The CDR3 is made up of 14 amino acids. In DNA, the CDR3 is TGTGCCAGCAGCACACAGGGGGCTGAAGAGACCCAGTACTTC. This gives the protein CASSTQGAEETQYF.

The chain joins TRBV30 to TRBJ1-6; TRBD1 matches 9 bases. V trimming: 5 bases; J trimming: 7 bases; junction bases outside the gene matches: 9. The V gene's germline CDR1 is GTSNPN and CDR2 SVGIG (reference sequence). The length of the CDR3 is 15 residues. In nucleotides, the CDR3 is TGTGCCTGGGGCCCGGGACAGGGAAGCAATTCACCCCTCCACTTT. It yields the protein CAWGPGQGSNSPLHF.

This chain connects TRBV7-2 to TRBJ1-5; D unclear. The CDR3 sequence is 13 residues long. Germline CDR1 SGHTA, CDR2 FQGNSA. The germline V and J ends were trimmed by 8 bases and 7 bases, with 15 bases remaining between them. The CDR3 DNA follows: TGTGCCAGCGGATTAGATGGAGAACAGCCCCAGCATTTT. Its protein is CASGLDGEQPQHF.

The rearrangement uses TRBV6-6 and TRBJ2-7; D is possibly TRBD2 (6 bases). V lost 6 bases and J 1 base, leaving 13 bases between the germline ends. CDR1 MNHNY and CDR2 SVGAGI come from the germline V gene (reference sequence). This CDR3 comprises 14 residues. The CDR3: CASRPRGSSYEQYV. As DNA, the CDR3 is TGTGCCAGCAGGCCCCGGGGGAGTTCCTACGAGCAGTACGTC.